This TCR beta chain was observed in a study of T cell changes during pregnancy in multiple sclerosis. J gave up 3 bases and V 0 bases, and 13 bases lay outside the gene matches. Germline V gene lookup returns CDR1 LGHNA and CDR2 YSLEER. This CDR3 comprises 19 residues. Produced via immunoSEQ multiplex PCR; TCRdb's table is partial and in-frame only. The sample contains roughly 73,000 clones, around 94% of which appear only once. This receptor was taken from a female donor in good health, enrolled as a control in a pregnancy study. The material sequenced was peripheral blood, taken in the second trimester of pregnancy. The chain recombines TRBV4-3 with TRBJ1-3; 8 bases are shared with TRBD1. As DNA, the CDR3 is TGCGCCAGCAGCCAAGATTATCTACGCCCAGGGGGCTTTGGAAACACCATATATTTT. Translating gives CASSQDYLRPGGFGNTIYF.